This TCR beta chain stems from a study of shared clonotypes between healthy human individuals. Whole-study results and caveats: Inspection by rarefaction showed sorted-subset sequencing to be incomplete despite large depth. Naive CD4 clonotype sharing across several donors was approximately 5%.

In regard to this clone: Its antigen remains unknown.

Trimming pared 4 bases from V and 6 bases from J, leaving 11 bases between. The CDR3 is 13 amino acids. Looked up from germline, CDR1 is SGHRS and CDR2 is YFSETQ. Terminally differentiated effector memory CD45RA+ cells were left out of the naive CD8 fraction, which was CD45RO-negative and positively selected for CCR7. Repertoires were generated with immunoSEQ multiplex PCR, while TCRdb's copy carries only in-frame clones and drops some. In the table there are 550,000 to 750,000 clones, about 95% of which are singletons. This chain links TRBV5-1 with TRBJ2-1; the D is unclear. Sequencing used naive CD8+ T cells sorted from blood. The sequence was obtained from a woman in her twenties or thirties in good health. CDR3: CASSPWATNEQFF. As DNA, the CDR3 is TGCGCCAGCAGCCCCTGGGCGACCAATGAGCAGTTCTTC.